Detailed here is one TCR beta chain. Its antigen is still unknown. The donors were part of the 120-subject validation cohort, which stood apart from the roughly 700-subject first cohort. This sample is drawn from a study of cytomegalovirus exposure and HLA in healthy donors. Study findings and constraints: In vitro experiments confirmed that three CMV-associated chains were specific for CMV antigens.

Measured with immunoSEQ multiplex PCR; TCRdb has only the in-frame clones, and not every one. Of roughly 310,000 clones in the sample, 88% are singletons; the top ten hold roughly 0.96%. V was pared by 4 bases and J by 6 bases, with 13 bases between. CDR1 is SGDLS, CDR2 YYNGEE, per germline. This CDR3 comprises 14 residues. The TCR originated in a man under 40 in good health and CMV-seronegative. The sequenced material came from PBMCs. The chain uses TRBV9 and TRBJ2-2; the D gene is possibly TRBD2 (5 bases). In DNA form, the CDR3 reads TGTGCCAGCAGCTCGGACCGGCGGGCCGGGGAGCTGTTTTTT. The encoded protein is CASSSDRRAGELFF.